A selection of T cell receptor beta chains follows, all from one sample in a study of blood T cell repertoires in COVID-19. Some clones are missing from TCRdb's copy, which holds only in-frame ones; the method was immunoSEQ multiplex PCR. Of roughly 180,000 clones in the sample, 80% to 90% were seen once. Sequenced material: peripheral blood. These receptors all come from a man in his forties or fifties who had recovered from COVID-19. The conserved cysteine and the conserved F or W are not part of the CDR3 here. Each record gives: CDR3 length, J gene, V gene, CDR3 protein.

>12|TRBJ2-7|TRBV19
ASSSQVTSYEQY
>14|TRBJ2-1|TRBV9
ASSGTGTSTNNEQF
>15|TRBJ1-5|TRBV11-2
ASSSGTELYSNQPQH
>14|TRBJ2-6|TRBV19
ASSGEFTPGANVLT
>13|TRBJ1-2|TRBV4-1
ASSQDGTGRAGYT
>12|TRBJ1-2|TRBV13
ASSFLHSGSGYT
>13|TRBJ2-7|TRBV5-6
ASSFLASRGGEQY
>11|TRBJ1-5|TRBV29-1
SVEQGAGQPQH
>13|TRBJ2-7|TRBV9
ASSVRSGSAYEQY
>14|TRBJ2-2|TRBV6-5
ASSYTGLENTGELF
>12|TRBJ2-3|TRBV21-1
ASNGTGGSDTQY
>10|TRBJ1-2|TRBV7-2
ASSRTGGGYT
>13|TRBJ2-5|TRBV6-6
ASSWGTGALETQY
>12|TRBJ2-7|TRBV7-8
ASSLTSGSYEQY
>14|TRBJ2-7|TRBV7-2
ASSLRPSGGPYEQY
>12|TRBJ2-2|TRBV5-5
ASSHRTDDGELF
>11|TRBJ2-7|TRBV9
ASSRDWAYEQY
>13|TRBJ1-5|TRBV27
ASSFWGGSNQPQH
>12|TRBJ1-1|TRBV11-3
ASSRGEVNTEAF
>14|TRBJ2-5|TRBV24-1
ATSDTGGGAQETQY
>17|TRBJ1-2|TRBV4-3
ASSQATRRDRQGDYGYT
>12|TRBJ1-5|TRBV18
ASSPYRGDQPQH
>13|TRBJ1-6|TRBV4-3
ASSQRWQGGSPLH
>14|TRBJ1-1|TRBV5-4
ASSLPRGLMNTEAF
>10|TRBJ2-5|TRBV6-5
ASGQFQETQY
>12|TRBJ2-7|TRBV25-1
ASSESGSSYEQY
>11|TRBJ2-7|TRBV18
ASSHRGPDEQY
>9|TRBJ2-7|TRBV30
AWSVQGEQY
>12|TRBJ2-2|TRBV6-5
ASSSRGLGGELF
>14|TRBJ2-1|TRBV19
ASSPLPGGSYNEQF
>11|TRBJ2-2|TRBV6-4
ASSDPRGGELF
>12|TRBJ2-2|TRBV15
ATSRGGRPGELF
>14|TRBJ2-2|TRBV7-3
ASSLSFGGDTGELF
>13|TRBJ1-5|TRBV5-8
ASSPRARGRQPQH
>12|TRBJ2-7|TRBV4-3
ASSQGVGFYEQY
>13|TRBJ1-5|TRBV6-5
ASSYSPGENQPQH
>12|TRBJ2-1|TRBV2
ANKPRGGFDEQF
>12|TRBJ2-2|TRBV19
ASIQGAGTGELF
>12|TRBJ2-7|TRBV18
ASSPLGQGVEQY
>16|TRBJ2-5|TRBV6-2/TRBV6-3
ASSYPAGGVIIIETQY
>12|TRBJ2-3|TRBV7-2
ASSLVPSTDTQY
>13|TRBJ1-5|TRBV19
ASSMSGNSGQPQH
>13|TRBJ2-2|TRBV19
ASSMGQPNTGELF
>14|TRBJ2-3|TRBV2
ASSEGDRGGTDTQY
>13|TRBJ2-4|TRBV9
ASSDSSGGAVIQY
>12|TRBJ1-2|TRBV4-1
ASREGAVNYGYT
>12|TRBJ2-4|TRBV11-3
ASSLDGVTNIQY
>13|TRBJ2-2|TRBV6-5
ASSYRPGGIGELF
>10|TRBJ2-2|TRBV12-3/TRBV12-4
ASSLYPGELF
>14|TRBJ2-3|TRBV3-1/TRBV3-2
ASSQELAQSTDTQY
>12|TRBJ2-3|TRBV10-3
ASEPSGGADTQY
>12|TRBJ1-2|TRBV2
ASSEAVKGEGYT
>13|TRBJ2-7|TRBV5-6
ASSLEQGLTYEQY
>13|TRBJ2-7|TRBV18
ASSPGLAGSYEQY